These 21 T cell receptor beta chains came from one sample sequenced in a study of blood T cells in healthy people across ages. Then a second PCR, running roughly 7 to 11 cycles, was carried out with a sample-barcoded 5' primer and a J-beta primer mix. TCRdb re-derived calls from the 5' RACE reads in MiXCR, one entry per CDR3 protein. Of 870,000 or so distinct CDR3 sequences listed, more than 25% are singletons. The specimen sequenced was blood. The origin of the receptors is a woman older than 75 in good health.

Concerning this clonotype: This sequence may be a read error, since a much larger clone differs from it by one base. The gene calls are TRBV20-1 and TRBJ1-2; 10 positions match TRBD1. V gave up 7 bases and J gave up 5 bases; unmatched junction bases: 7. In germline, CDR1 is DFQATT, CDR2 SNEGSKA (reference sequence). The CDR3 sequence is 13 residues long. The CDR3 reads CSVPDRGLYGYTF. As DNA, the CDR3 is TGCAGTGTCCCTGACAGGGGGCTGTATGGCTACACCTTC.

The rearrangement joins TRBV20-1 to TRBJ2-3; the D gene is possibly TRBD2 (5 bases). Germline CDR1 is DFQATT and CDR2 is SNEGSKA (reference sequence). V gave up 1 base and J gave up 4 bases, with 9 bases separating them. The length of the CDR3 is 13 residues. CDR3 nucleotide sequence: TGCAGTGCTAGAGCGGGATCCGCAGATACGCAGTATTTT. Amino acids: CSARAGSADTQYF.

This sequence joins TRBV5-1 and TRBJ2-4; TRBD1 agrees at 10 bases. V gave up 4 bases and J gave up 7 bases; unmatched junction bases: 8. The CDR3 contains 15 residues. Per germline, CDR1 SGHRS and CDR2 YFSETQ. CDR3 DNA: TGCGCCAGCAGCGTATTCCGGGACAGGGGCAACATTCAGTACTTC. This translates into CASSVFRDRGNIQYF.

In this sample, this clonotype turned up many times. This chain links TRBV2 with TRBJ2-1; 7 bases line up with TRBD2. The ends lost 7 bases at V and 7 bases at J; junction bases unmatched: 7. CDR3 size: 13 residues. Germline CDR1 and CDR2: SNHLY and FYNNEI. In DNA, the CDR3 is TGTGCCAGCACCCTAGGCGGGAGAAATGAGCAGTTCTTC. This codes for CASTLGGRNEQFF.

The chain has TRBV20-1 and TRBJ2-5; a possible D gene is TRBD2 (6 bases). In germline, CDR1 is DFQATT, CDR2 SNEGSKA (reference sequence). Trimming left V 0 bases short and J 1 base short, with 18 bases between. This CDR3 is built from 17 residues. CDR3 bases: TGCAGTGCTAGAGATGGGTTAACGGGGGTCAGCCAAGAGACCCAGTACTTC. Amino acid sequence: CSARDGLTGVSQETQYF.

This clonotype was seen at least ten times. The chain uses TRBV6-1 and TRBJ2-7; 7 nucleotides agree with TRBD2. There are 15 residues in the CDR3. V lost 7 bases, J lost 3 bases, and 12 bases stayed unmatched. Germline V gene lookup returns CDR1 MNHNS and CDR2 SASEGT. DNA for the CDR3: TGTGCCAGCACTCTGGAGCGGGAAACTAGCTACGAGCAGTACTTC. It translates to CASTLERETSYEQYF.

This clonotype appeared many times. The V and J genes are TRBV6-5 and TRBJ2-7; 9 bases map to TRBD2. The J call is doubtful: the DNA matches TRBJ2-5 better. The CDR3 has 15 amino acids. Germline-derived CDR1 and CDR2 are MNHEY and SVGAGI. CDR3 protein: CASSPMAGGPQTQYF. The CDR3 DNA sequence: TGTGCCAGCAGCCCAATGGCGGGGGGGCCGCAGACCCAGTACTTC.

The table lists this clonotype with a count of one. A much larger clone sits a single nucleotide away, making a read error possible. This chain uses TRBV7-2 with TRBJ2-1, with D hard to call. The CDR3 is made up of 16 amino acids. CDR1 and CDR2 (germline): SGHTA, FQGNSA. CDR3 amino acids: CASSLDRPTSYNEQSF. CDR3 DNA: TGTGCCAGCAGCTTAGACCGGCCCACCTCCTACAATGAGCAGTCCTTC.

This clonotype was observed a single time. The chain is built from TRBV7-2 and TRBJ2-7; perhaps TRBD2 as D (6 bases). The CDR3 contains 16 residues. The V end lost 4 bases, the J end lost 3 bases, and 19 bases lay between the germline ends. From germline, CDR1 is SGHTA and CDR2 FQGNSA. CDR3 DNA: TGTGCCAGCAGCTCCGGGGGACCGGGACTCCGCTACGAGCAGTACTTC. Protein: CASSSGGPGLRYEQYF.

This clonotype was detected a few times. The chain uses TRBV6-2 or TRBV6-3 and TRBJ2-7; the D gene is possibly TRBD1 (5 bases). Trimming removed 3 bases at V and 3 bases at J, with 12 bases between. The CDR3 loop spans 14 amino acids. Looked up from germline, CDR1 is MNHEY and CDR2 is SVGEGT. The CDR3 region is CASSYLAGNYEQYF. The CDR3 bases are TGTGCCAGCAGTTATCTCGCAGGGAACTACGAGCAGTACTTC.

This clonotype showed up just a few times. The rearrangement uses TRBV30 and TRBJ2-3; D remains unclear. Germline V gene lookup returns CDR1 GTSNPN and CDR2 SVGIG (reference sequence). The V end was cut by 0 bases, the J end by 4 bases, with 8 bases between. This CDR3 is 13 amino acids long. For the CDR3, the DNA is TGTGCCTGGAGTGTTCACCGGCCAGATACGCAGTATTTT. Residues: CAWSVHRPDTQYF.

As concerns this clonotype: A read error may explain this, as a much larger clone is one base away. This chain connects TRBV20-1 to TRBJ1-6, with D possibly being TRBD1 (6 bases). The germline V gene has CDR1 DFQATT and CDR2 SNEGSKA (reference sequence). The CDR3 covers 15 residues. In nucleotides, the CDR3 is TGCAGTGCTAGAGATCCGGGGGCAGATAATTCACCCCCCCACTTT. Its translation is CSARDPGADNSPPHF.

This clonotype was picked up many times. This chain uses TRBV10-3 with TRBJ2-5; D remains unclear. V was trimmed by 5 bases and J by 4 bases, leaving 5 bases between them. The CDR3 is 11 amino acids. Germline lookup yields CDR1 ENHRY and CDR2 SYGVKD. Written as DNA, the CDR3 is TGTGCCATCAGTCAAGGAGAGACCCAGTACTTC. This translates into CAISQGETQYF.

This clonotype was seen at least ten times. This chain links TRBV12-3 or TRBV12-4 with TRBJ2-4; D might be TRBD1 (7 bases). The CDR3 is 15 amino acids. The V and J ends lost 4 bases and 4 bases respectively, with 14 bases between them. CDR3 loop: CASSSFRGEKNIQYF. The CDR3 region has the DNA TGTGCCAGCAGTTCCTTCAGGGGGGAGAAAAACATTCAGTACTTC.

V and J are TRBV2 and TRBJ2-7, with 8 bases aligning to TRBD1. The CDR3 loop spans 14 amino acids. With V trimmed by 7 bases and J by 2 bases, 7 bases remained unmatched. CDR1 SNHLY and CDR2 FYNNEI come from the germline V gene. This CDR3 reads CASTNGQGPYEQYF. CDR3 DNA: TGTGCCAGCACGAACGGACAGGGCCCCTACGAGCAGTACTTC. The complete variable domain, with remaining parts taken from reference TRBV2 and TRBJ2-7, reads EPEVTQTPSHQVTQMGQEVILRCVPISNHLYFYWYRQILGQKVEFLVSFYNNEISEKSEIFDDQFSVERPDGSNFTLKIRSTKLEDSAMYFCASTNGQGPYEQYFGPGTRLTVT.

In this sample, this clonotype turned up a few times. The chain carries TRBV20-1 and TRBJ2-3; no reliable D call. Trimming took 1 base from V and 1 from J, leaving 6 bases between them. The V gene's germline CDR1 is DFQATT and CDR2 SNEGSKA (reference sequence). The CDR3 spans 13 residues. The CDR3 sequence: CSARVEGTDTQYF. CDR3 nucleotides: TGCAGTGCTAGAGTTGAAGGCACAGATACGCAGTATTTT.

This clonotype was picked up many times. J is TRBJ2-1 and V is TRBV6-2 or TRBV6-3; the match to TRBD2 covers 8 bases. The CDR3 is 13 residues long. Germline CDR1 and CDR2: MNHEY and SVGEGT. Losses at the gene ends were 6 bases for V and 5 bases for J; bases not matched to a gene: 3. CDR3 in DNA: TGTGCCAGCAGCGGGGGGGGGAACAATGAGCAGTTCTTC. Encoded protein: CASSGGGNNEQFF.

The V call is TRBV6-2 or TRBV6-3, the J call TRBJ2-3; 9 positions agree with TRBD2. CDR1 and CDR2 from the germline V gene are MNHEY and SVGEGT. Unmatched junction bases numbered 8, after V lost 2 bases and J lost 2 bases. The CDR3 spans 17 residues. This chain's CDR3 is CASSYGYSGGPTDTQYF. CDR3 DNA: TGTGCCAGCAGTTACGGCTATAGCGGGGGTCCCACAGATACGCAGTATTTT.

The chain combines TRBV7-2 with TRBJ2-7; TRBD2 matches at 10 bases. V gave up 4 bases and J gave up 3 bases; unmatched junction bases: 6. CDR3 length equals 15 residues. CDR1 is SGHTA, CDR2 FQGNSA, per germline. The DNA for the CDR3 is TGTGCCAGCAGCTCAAGCGGGAGGGCCAGCTACGAGCAGTACTTC. It is translated as CASSSSGRASYEQYF.

As concerns this clonotype: A much more abundant neighbour one base away suggests this may be a read error. The V and J genes are TRBV30 and TRBJ1-2; D is undetermined. V shed 1 base and J shed 0 bases, with 12 bases lying between them. The length of the CDR3 is 15 residues. The V gene's germline CDR1 is GTSNPN and CDR2 SVGIG (reference sequence). The CDR3 DNA reads TGTGCCTGGAGTGCAACCACCTCTCCTAACTATGGCTACACCTTC. This gives the protein CAWSATTSPNYGYTF.

Many counts were recorded for this clonotype. The CDR3 spells CASSRTSGGGTQETQYF. CDR3 nucleotides: TGCGCCAGCAGCCGGACTAGCGGGGGGGGAACCCAAGAGACCCAGTACTTC. The J gene is TRBJ2-5, the V gene TRBV5-1; 15 positions match TRBD2. The CDR3 loop spans 17 amino acids. The germline V gene encodes CDR1 SGHRS and CDR2 YFSETQ. V shed 4 bases, J shed 1 base, and the junction held 5 bases outside the gene matches.